This T cell receptor beta chain was recovered during a study of OX40 agonist ivuxolimab in advanced cancers. At the level of the study: It was ivuxolimab, an agonistic anti-OX40 (CD134) antibody, that patients were treated with. Study-level points and caveats: In the expanded peripheral T cells, antigen specificity was never determined.

Trimming took off 4 bases at V and 1 base at J, with 7 bases between the two ends. Germline V gives CDR1 SGHTA, CDR2 FQGNSA. This CDR3 has 13 amino acids. Assay: immunoSEQ multiplex PCR; the TCRdb copy retains only in-frame clones and omits some. The sample consists of more than 45,000 clones, around 82% of them appearing once. On this clone: The antigen remains unidentified.

No patient had autoimmune disease or received systemic immunosuppression. Sampling of blood occurred at baseline, cycle 4 day 1, and cycle 7 day 1. The specimen comprised CD4+ or CD8+ T cells sorted from blood, sampled in a trial of the OX40 agonist ivuxolimab. The V and J genes are TRBV7-2 and TRBJ1-1; perhaps TRBD1 as D (5 bases). This clonotype was obtained from an adult with an advanced solid tumor such as melanoma, head and neck, liver or kidney cancer. As DNA, the CDR3 is TGTGCCAGCAGCTCGGACAAGAACACTGAAGCTTTCTTT. Its translation is CASSSDKNTEAFF.